This passage covers 8 T cell receptor beta chains from one sample sequenced in a study of control samples from healthy donors and cancer patients. Repertoires were generated with immunoSEQ multiplex PCR, while TCRdb's copy carries only in-frame clones and drops some. The sample includes over 100,000 clones, about 90% of them seen just once. The sample taken for sequencing was blood. The receptor set was obtained from a woman aged 50 to 60 in good health.

CDR3 bases: TGTGCCAGCAGTGTAGAACAGGGGTTTGTGAACACTGAAGCTTTCTTT. Encoded protein: CASSVEQGFVNTEAFF. The V gene is TRBV6-1, the J gene TRBJ1-1; 7 nucleotides match TRBD1. Unmatched junction bases numbered 8, after V lost 4 bases and J lost 0 bases. The CDR3 sequence is 16 residues long. Germline assignment: CDR1 MNHNS and CDR2 SASEGT.

The DNA of the CDR3 is TGCAGCGTCATCGAAGCGGGGGTTATCTTCGGTACGCAGTATTTT. It is translated as CSVIEAGVIFGTQYF. The chain employs TRBV29-1 and TRBJ2-3; 8 bases align to TRBD2. CDR1 and CDR2 (germline): SQVTM, ANQGSEA. J gave up 8 bases and V 6 bases, and 16 bases lay outside the gene matches. The CDR3 spans 15 residues.

This clone was seen more than once but under ten times. The V call is TRBV30, the J call TRBJ1-5, with D possibly TRBD1 on 6 matching bases. Trimming removed 0 bases at V and 4 bases at J, with 19 bases between. The CDR3 covers 17 residues. Germline CDR1 is GTSNPN and CDR2 is SVGIG (reference sequence). CDR3 nucleotide sequence: TGTGCCTGGAGTGTAAATAGTGGGGGGCTAGGGAATCAGCCCCAGCATTTT. Translated, it gives CAWSVNSGGLGNQPQHF.

This clone was seen only once. This chain uses TRBV6-4 with TRBJ2-1; D not certain. CDR3 length: 14 residues. Trimming stripped 4 bases from V and 0 bases from J, with 7 bases between. Germline V gives CDR1 MRHNA, CDR2 SNTAGT. The CDR3 loop is CASSASGSYNEQFF. Here the CDR3 DNA reads TGTGCCAGCAGTGCTTCTGGCTCCTACAATGAGCAGTTCTTC.

Note on this clone: The junction differs from germline at one of its ends, possibly a read error. The chain uses TRBV29-1 and TRBJ2-5, with 7 bases identical to TRBD1. In germline, CDR1 is SQVTM, CDR2 ANQGSEA. The CDR3 is made up of 13 amino acids. In DNA form, the CDR3 reads TGCAGCGTGGAAGGGACAGCCCAAGAGACCCAGTACTTC. It specifies CSVEGTAQETQYF.

V and J are TRBV7-2 and TRBJ2-7; D is possibly TRBD1 or TRBD2 (5 bases each). Trimming shortened V by 6 bases and J by 3 bases, and 18 bases separated the two germline ends. From germline, CDR1 is SGHTA and CDR2 FQGNSA. This CDR3 spans 15 amino acids. CDR3 sequence reads: CASRRSPGPLYEQYF. CDR3 coding DNA: TGTGCCAGCAGAAGATCCCCGGGACCCCTCTACGAGCAGTACTTC.

V usage is TRBV27 and J usage is TRBJ2-5; 12 bases agree with TRBD1. J lost 4 bases, V lost 5 bases, and 5 bases had no gene match. CDR1 and CDR2 from the germline V gene are MNHEY and SMNVEV (reference sequence). This CDR3 spans 15 amino acids. The CDR3 region has the DNA TGTGCCAGCAGTAGCGGGACAGGGGGCCGAGAGACCCAGTACTTC. This sequence encodes CASSSGTGGRETQYF.

As regards this clone: The sample contains more than one DNA sequence encoding this CDR3. The J gene is TRBJ1-1, the V gene TRBV3-1 (or the pseudogene TRBV3-2); D remains unclear. Germline loops: CDR1 LGHDT, CDR2 YNNKEL (reference sequence). Trimming left V 3 bases short and J 1 base short, with 6 bases between. This CDR3 region has 13 residues. The CDR3 DNA reads TGTGCCAGCAGCCAGATCCGGAACACTGAAGCTTTCTTT. Amino acid sequence: CASSQIRNTEAFF.